Described below is a single T cell receptor beta chain sequence and its context. What it binds is not known. The study isolated at least 6.5 million PBMCs from each sample. Each sample yielded at least 5 micrograms of PBMC total RNA. This record comes from a study of blood T cells in healthy people across ages. A sample-barcoded 5' primer and a J-beta primer mix were used in a second PCR of about 7 to 12 cycles. From the 5' RACE reads, TCRdb called clonotypes with MiXCR, one entry per CDR3 protein. The sample lists about 720,000 distinct CDR3 sequences; 20% to 25% were seen once. The CDR3 is 13 residues long. Per the germline V gene, CDR1 is SGDLS and CDR2 is YYNGEE. V was clipped by 7 bases and J by 7 bases, with 17 bases between them. Study-wide points: Researchers report that TCR beta diversity correlated strongly with naive T cell percentage. Long-lived and aged donors differed, with more naive CD4+ cells and higher diversity in the long-lived.

The sample also formed part of further work on T cells of mothers and their children.

V and J are TRBV9 and TRBJ2-5; either TRBD1 or TRBD2 may supply D (5 bases each). The receptor comes from a boy aged 5-17 years in good health. The sample comprised blood. The CDR3 sequence is CASGAQGGGTQYF. The CDR3 nucleotides are TGTGCCAGCGGCGCCCAGGGTGGGGGGACCCAGTACTTC.